The 21 T cell receptor beta chains reported below all come from one sample, sequenced in a study of vaccination and CD4 T cells after COVID-19. No antigen has been identified for these receptors. Sequenced with the Oncomine TCR Beta short-read assay was DNA taken from cultured CD4+ T cells. TCRdb processed the PCR reads anew with MiXCR; each CDR3 protein has one entry. The table includes about 21,000 distinct CDR3 sequences, 35% to 45% detected once. Described time point: late sampling 161 to 241 days after vaccination in a few convalescent patients. Treatment here: approximately nine-day PBMC culture with coronavirus spike peptide pools or control peptides (ViraFEST assay). The sequenced sample was CD4+ T cells from blood, cultured in vitro, obtained about 7 months after SARS-CoV-2 vaccination. These receptors were taken from a human donor who had recovered from COVID-19.

V usage is TRBV28 and J usage is TRBJ2-7; 9 positions agree with TRBD2. Germline CDR1 and CDR2: MDHEN and SYDVKM. J was trimmed by 0 bases and V by 6 bases; bases with no gene match: 3. The CDR3 consists of 14 residues. CDR3 DNA sequence: TGTGCCAGCAGGCGGGAGGGGAGCTCCTACGAGCAGTACTTC. Its protein is CASRREGSSYEQYF.

The V gene is TRBV28, the J gene TRBJ1-2; D gene uncertain. Trimming pared 4 bases from V and 5 bases from J, leaving 14 bases between. The length of the CDR3 is 14 residues. From germline, CDR1 is MDHEN and CDR2 SYDVKM. The DNA of the CDR3 is TGTGCCAGCAGTTCCGGCCCTTTACCGTATGGCTACACCTTC. Translating it yields CASSSGPLPYGYTF.

The rearrangement links TRBV6-5 to TRBJ2-1, with 12 positions matching TRBD2. The germline gives CDR1 MNHEY, CDR2 SVGAGI. The CDR3 is 16 amino acids. The ends lost 2 bases at V and 9 bases at J; junction bases unmatched: 8. The CDR3 sequence is CASSYPTSGRTGEQFF. For the CDR3, the DNA is TGTGCCAGCAGTTACCCAACTAGCGGGAGGACGGGTGAGCAGTTCTTC.

This clonotype was seen more than once but under ten times. This rearrangement joins TRBV28 to TRBJ2-7; TRBD1 matches 9 bases. Germline V gene data show CDR1 as MDHEN and CDR2 as SYDVKM. V lost 5 bases, J lost 3 bases, and 2 bases stayed unmatched. The CDR3 is made up of 13 amino acids. Written as DNA, the CDR3 is TGTGCCAGCAGTCCGGACAGGGGCTACGAGCAGTACTTC. Protein sequence: CASSPDRGYEQYF.

The table lists this clonotype with a count of one. The J gene is TRBJ1-1, the V gene TRBV6-1; D possibly corresponds to TRBD1 (6 bases). CDR1 MNHNS and CDR2 SASEGT come from the germline V gene. The CDR3 totals 14 residues. V was cut by 11 bases and J by 4 bases, with 20 bases left in between. CDR3 sequence reads: CASRAIRGATEAFF. DNA of the CDR3: TGTGCCTCGCGGGCCATACGGGGGGCCACTGAAGCTTTCTTT.

The V call is TRBV27, the J call TRBJ2-2; 8 nucleotides line up with TRBD2. The CDR3 is 16 amino acids. After removal of 4 bases from V and 6 bases from J, the junction contained 10 bases not matched to a gene. Germline V CDR1 and CDR2: MNHEY, SMNVEV (reference sequence). CDR3 nucleotide sequence: TGTGCCAGCAGTTCCCAGGGACTAGTTGATTCCGGGGAGCTGTTTTTT. It translates to CASSSQGLVDSGELFF.

This chain uses TRBV20-1 with TRBJ2-5; D is possibly TRBD1 (5 bases). V gave up 4 bases and J gave up 5 bases, with 8 bases separating them. Germline lookup yields CDR1 DFQATT and CDR2 SNEGSKA (reference sequence). This CDR3 comprises 11 residues. CDR3 bases: TGCAGTGCTACCCACAGGGAGACCCAGTACTTC. This sequence encodes CSATHRETQYF.

This clonotype turned up a few times. The V gene is TRBV7-9, the J gene TRBJ2-7, with 10 bases that match TRBD1. With 5 bases clipped from V and 4 bases from J, the junction kept 5 bases outside the gene matches. Germline values: CDR1 SEHNR, CDR2 FQNEAQ (reference sequence). The CDR3 runs 14 residues. The CDR3 coding sequence is TGTGCCAGCAGCCCAAGACAGGGGGCTTACGAGCAGTACTTC. This encodes CASSPRQGAYEQYF.

The chain combines TRBV7-2 with TRBJ2-7; D is unclear. The CDR3 loop spans 12 amino acids. Germline V gene lookup returns CDR1 SGHTA and CDR2 FQGNSA. V was clipped by 5 bases and J by 0 bases, with 5 bases between them. The CDR3 sequence is CASSLGSYEQYF. CDR3 coding DNA: TGTGCCAGCAGCCTGGGCTCCTACGAGCAGTACTTC.

J is TRBJ2-1 and V is TRBV28, with 7 bases fitting TRBD2. This CDR3 comprises 15 residues. J gave up 3 bases and V 4 bases, and 6 bases lay outside the gene matches. Germline values: CDR1 MDHEN, CDR2 SYDVKM. The CDR3 reads CASSSTSRNYNEQFF. The CDR3 nucleotides are TGTGCCAGCAGTTCGACTAGCAGGAACTACAATGAGCAGTTCTTC.

This chain uses TRBV6-1 with TRBJ2-4, with TRBD1 matching 9 bases. Germline V gene data show CDR1 as MNHNS and CDR2 as SASEGT. This CDR3 has 17 amino acids. Trimming took 3 bases from V and 6 from J; bases not matched to a gene: 12. The CDR3 bases are TGTGCCAGCAGTGATTGGACAGGGGCCCTGGGGGGAAACATTCAGTACTTC. It codes for CASSDWTGALGGNIQYF.

The J gene is TRBJ1-6, the V gene TRBV18, with D tentatively TRBD1 (5 bases). The CDR3 sequence is 13 residues long. V lost 9 bases, J lost 3 bases, and 9 bases lay in between. The germline CDR1 and CDR2 sequences are KGHSH and LQKENI. The CDR3 DNA is TGTGCCAGTAAGACAGACTATAATTCACCCCTCCACTTT. This encodes CASKTDYNSPLHF.

This clonotype was counted a few times. The chain couples TRBV28 to TRBJ1-5; TRBD1 is a possible D gene (5 bases). The CDR3 spans 18 residues. V was pared by 5 bases and J by 0 bases, with 20 bases between. Per germline, CDR1 MDHEN and CDR2 SYDVKM. CDR3 loop: CASSADLRGRYSNQPQHF. The CDR3 nucleotides are TGTGCCAGCAGTGCCGATCTGCGGGGGAGATATAGCAATCAGCCCCAGCATTTT.

Worth noting for this clonotype: One end of the junction fails to match germline, which may point to a read error. The rearrangement joins TRBV11-2 to TRBJ1-6, with D maybe TRBD1 (5 bases). The V gene's germline CDR1 is SGHAT and CDR2 FQNNGV. The CDR3 sequence is 18 residues long. CDR3 in DNA: TGTGCCAGCACCTTAGGAGGGATGGGGGGGATGGGTGATTCACCCCTCCACTTT. This codes for CASTLGGMGGMGDSPLHF.

This sequence joins TRBV7-2 and TRBJ2-1; 14 bases fit TRBD2. The CDR3 covers 15 residues. Germline V gene data show CDR1 as SGHTA and CDR2 as FQGNSA. J gave up 6 bases and V 5 bases, and 3 bases lay outside the gene matches. The CDR3 nucleotides read TGTGCCAGCAGCAAAGGGACTAGCGGGAGCAATGAGCAGTTCTTC. Its protein product is CASSKGTSGSNEQFF.

As concerns this clonotype: The junction departs from the called germline gene at one end, perhaps through a read error. The V gene is TRBV6-1, the J gene TRBJ1-6; possibly TRBD1 for D (5 bases). CDR3 length equals 14 residues. Germline CDR1 and CDR2: MNHNS and SASEGT. CDR3 sequence: CASSESRDNSPLHF. CDR3 nucleotides: TGTGCCAGTAGTGAGTCCAGGGATAATTCACCCCTCCACTTT.

The chain combines TRBV2 with TRBJ2-5; 10 bases are a match to TRBD2. The CDR3 is 15 amino acids. Germline-derived CDR1 and CDR2 are SNHLY and FYNNEI. The V and J ends lost 4 bases and 1 base, in that order; junction bases with no gene match: 3. Here the CDR3 reads CASSGAGGPQETQYF. The CDR3 DNA sequence: TGTGCCAGCAGTGGAGCGGGAGGGCCCCAAGAGACCCAGTACTTC. Supplemented by reference TRBV2 and TRBJ2-5, the full variable domain reads EPEVTQTPSHQVTQMGQEVILRCVPISNHLYFYWYRQILGQKVEFLVSFYNNEISEKSEIFDDQFSVERPDGSNFTLKIRSTKLEDSAMYFCASSGAGGPQETQYFGPGTRLLVL.

This clonotype was observed a few times. Its ends do not fully match the called genes, so a read error is possible. The rearrangement joins TRBV20-1 to TRBJ1-1; 7 nucleotides align to TRBD1. The CDR3 has 16 amino acids. The germline V gene encodes CDR1 DFQATT and CDR2 SNEGSKA (reference sequence). The CDR3 sequence is CSARAGGRILNTEAFF. In DNA form, the CDR3 reads TGCAGTGCTAGGGCAGGGGGGAGGATATTGAACACTGAGGCTTTCTTT.

This clonotype was seen a handful of times. The chain carries TRBV28 and TRBJ1-1; TRBD1 might be the D (6 bases). Looked up from germline, CDR1 is MDHEN and CDR2 is SYDVKM. V was pared by 7 bases and J by 4 bases, with 22 bases between. The CDR3 runs to 16 residues. The CDR3 reads CASITTGNVVTTEAFF. The CDR3 DNA is TGTGCCAGCATCACTACAGGGAACGTCGTTACCACTGAAGCTTTCTTT. Full variable domain (missing parts from reference TRBV28 and TRBJ1-1): DVKVTQSSRYLVKRTGEKVFLECVQDMDHENMFWYRQDPGLGLRLIYFSYDVKMKEKGDIPEGYSVSREKKERFSLILESASTNQTSMYLCASITTGNVVTTEAFFGQGTRLTVV.

The chain joins TRBV7-8 to TRBJ2-5; 8 nucleotides match TRBD2. In germline, CDR1 is SGHVS, CDR2 FQNEAQ. CDR3 length: 14 amino acids. J lost 8 bases, V lost 5 bases, and 10 bases had no gene match. CDR3 sequence reads: CASSVTSGEATQYF. CDR3 bases: TGTGCCAGCAGCGTTACTAGCGGTGAGGCAACCCAGTACTTC.

The V gene is TRBV28, the J gene TRBJ1-3; D not resolved. V was trimmed by 5 bases and J by 4 bases, leaving 12 bases between them. CDR3 length: 14 amino acids. Germline lookup yields CDR1 MDHEN and CDR2 SYDVKM. CDR3 sequence (DNA): TGTGCCAGCAGTGCACACGAAATGGGAAACACCATATATTTT. Translation gives CASSAHEMGNTIYF.